This T cell receptor (beta chain) was profiled in a study of OX40 agonist ivuxolimab in advanced cancers. Turning to the overall study: Ivuxolimab, which targeted the costimulatory receptor OX40 (CD134), was an agonistic, fully human IgG2 monoclonal antibody. Intravenous ivuxolimab was administered to patients every 2 weeks at six dose levels: 0.01, 0.1, 0.3, 1.5, 3 and 10 mg/kg. Among the roughly 50 dose-escalation patients, 19 had hepatocellular carcinoma, 15 or so melanoma, 9 renal cell carcinoma and 9 head and neck cancer. In the dose-escalation cohort, roughly 80% of patients were male, and the mean age was approximately 64 years, with a range of about 23 to 90. Prior anti-PD-1, anti-PD-L1 or anti-CTLA-4 therapy was permitted, and less than 45% of dose-escalation patients had received checkpoint inhibitors. Partial responses occurred in three dose-escalation patients: two with cutaneous melanoma and one with hepatocellular carcinoma. Peripheral TCRbeta sequencing was intended to test whether TCR sequence diversity was altered and clonal T-cell expansion was caused by ivuxolimab. The paper covers the monotherapy dose-escalation part of the phase I ivuxolimab trial, which included N ≈ 50 patients.

On the study overall, not on this receptor specifically: The antigen specificity of the clonally expanded peripheral T cells was not determined. Low levels of normalized T-cell clonal expansion were also shown by some nonresponding patients. In the 0.1-3.0 mg/kg groups, partial responders were among the patients with the lowest normalized peripheral clonal expansion, particularly in CD8+ T cells. After ivuxolimab, CD8+ T cells had more expanded clones than CD4+ T cells on average. At doses of 0.1 to 3.0 mg/kg, clonal expansion of both CD4+ and CD8+ blood T cells was observed from baseline to week 6.

The trial excluded patients who had a history of autoimmune disease or were on systemic immunosuppression. Peripheral blood for TCR sequencing was drawn from every dose cohort at baseline, at cycle 4 day 1 and at cycle 7 day 1. Samples came from an open-label, multicenter, first-in-human phase I dose-escalation trial of ivuxolimab. Adults with locally advanced or metastatic melanoma, renal cell, hepatocellular, or head and neck squamous cell carcinoma were enrolled in the trial. Before TCR sequencing, CD4+ and CD8+ T cells were separately sorted from peripheral blood. CDR1 and CDR2, per the germline V gene, are SNHLY and FYNNEI. The germline V and J ends show losses of 7 bases and 0 bases respectively, and no gene match explains 7 bases of the junction. Its CDR3 holds 15 amino acids, cysteine through phenylalanine. Only the CDR3 portion is preserved as DNA: 45 bases, with reading frame beginning at the first base.

For this clone: Its antigen is not yet known. It has no much larger one-base neighbor in the sample; base qualities were not kept.

Genomic DNA was isolated from the sorted cells so that the TCRbeta CDR3 region could be sequenced. The immunoSEQ Assay was used for sequencing of TCRbeta CDR3 regions. TCRdb carries this immuneACCESS record with in-frame sequences only. Its versions omit some clonotypes, under half of them owing to an unresolved V gene in the studies checked, with the rest unexplained. Here the sample has approximately 54,000 clones; 80% to 95% occur a single time. The ten largest make up 7.5% to 9.5% of the sample. The sequence links TRBV2 to TRBJ2-3, with 7 central nucleotides matching TRBD1. The origin of this receptor is an adult with an advanced solid tumor such as melanoma, head and neck, liver or kidney cancer. The starting material was CD4+ or CD8+ T cells sorted from blood, obtained in a trial of the OX40 agonist ivuxolimab. CDR3 sequence: CASIRDRSSTDTQYF. The DNA sequence is as follows: TGTGCCAGCATACGGGACAGATCTAGCACAGATACGCAGTATTTT.